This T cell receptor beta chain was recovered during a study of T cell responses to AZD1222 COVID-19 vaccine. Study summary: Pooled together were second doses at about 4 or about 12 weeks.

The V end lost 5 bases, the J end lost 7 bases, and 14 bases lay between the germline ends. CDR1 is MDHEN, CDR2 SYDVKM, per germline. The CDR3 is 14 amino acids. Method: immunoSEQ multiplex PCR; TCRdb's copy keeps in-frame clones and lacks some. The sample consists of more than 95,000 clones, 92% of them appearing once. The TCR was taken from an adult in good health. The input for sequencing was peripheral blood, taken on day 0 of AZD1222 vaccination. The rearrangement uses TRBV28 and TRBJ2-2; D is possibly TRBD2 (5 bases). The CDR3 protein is CASSTIGMRGELFF. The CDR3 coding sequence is TGTGCCAGCAGTACCATCGGGATGCGCGGGGAGCTGTTTTTT.